These T cell receptor beta chains were read from a single sample in a study of blood T cell repertoires in COVID-19. Sequencing was performed with immunoSEQ multiplex PCR; in TCRdb, only in-frame clones are kept and a portion is missing. Here the sample spans under 65,000 clones, about four fifths being singletons. The specimen sequenced was peripheral blood. Every receptor here comes from an older woman with acute or convalescent COVID-19. The CDR3 runs from the conserved cysteine through the conserved F or W. The order of the fields is D gene, J gene, V gene, clone size, CDR3 protein, CDR3 DNA. D genes are given only for firm matches. Only part of the rows carry a size: once, few, many, or a class if the clone is expanded.

d_call: TRBD1; j_call: TRBJ2-5; v_call: TRBV19; clone_size: .; cdr3_aa: CASSRQGQETQYF; cdr3_nt: TGTGCCAGTAGTAGACAGGGCCAAGAGACCCAGTACTTC
d_call: TRBD2; j_call: TRBJ2-1; v_call: TRBV7-9; clone_size: .; cdr3_aa: CASSSPGTSVNEQFF; cdr3_nt: TGTGCCAGCAGCTCCCCCGGGACTAGCGTGAATGAGCAGTTCTTC
d_call: TRBD2; j_call: TRBJ2-3; v_call: TRBV5-5; clone_size: .; cdr3_aa: CASSPSGLAGTDTQYF; cdr3_nt: TGTGCCAGCAGCCCTAGCGGGCTAGCGGGCACAGATACGCAGTATTTT
d_call: TRBD2; j_call: TRBJ2-1; v_call: TRBV5-6; clone_size: .; cdr3_aa: CASSWWAGTSGRGEQFF; cdr3_nt: TGTGCCAGCAGCTGGTGGGCCGGGACTAGCGGGAGAGGTGAGCAGTTCTTC
d_call: .; j_call: TRBJ1-1; v_call: TRBV28; clone_size: once; cdr3_aa: CASSLPLTGNTEAFF; cdr3_nt: TGTGCCAGCAGTTTGCCCTTGACAGGGAACACTGAAGCTTTCTTT
d_call: TRBD1; j_call: TRBJ1-4; v_call: TRBV6-5; clone_size: few; cdr3_aa: CASRPTGAGELFF; cdr3_nt: TGTGCCAGCAGACCAACAGGGGCTGGGGAACTGTTTTTT
d_call: .; j_call: TRBJ1-1; v_call: TRBV19; clone_size: .; cdr3_aa: CASSIDPPGGTEAFF; cdr3_nt: TGTGCCAGTAGTATAGATCCCCCCGGGGGCACTGAAGCTTTCTTT
d_call: .; j_call: TRBJ2-2; v_call: TRBV4-1; clone_size: .; cdr3_aa: CASSLPNTGELFF; cdr3_nt: TGCGCCAGCAGCCTCCCAAACACCGGGGAGCTGTTTTTT
d_call: .; j_call: TRBJ1-6; v_call: TRBV7-3; clone_size: few; cdr3_aa: CASSLTGDSPLHF; cdr3_nt: TGTGCCAGCAGCTTAACAGGGGATTCACCCCTCCACTTT
d_call: TRBD2; j_call: TRBJ2-3; v_call: TRBV2; clone_size: few; cdr3_aa: CASSEAGGGGDTQYF; cdr3_nt: TGTGCCAGCAGTGAAGCGGGCGGGGGGGGAGATACGCAGTATTTT
d_call: TRBD2; j_call: TRBJ2-1; v_call: TRBV11-3; clone_size: .; cdr3_aa: CASSLGLAGVEQFF; cdr3_nt: TGTGCCAGCAGCTTAGGCCTCGCGGGAGTTGAGCAGTTCTTC
d_call: .; j_call: TRBJ2-3; v_call: TRBV9; clone_size: once; cdr3_aa: CASSGETVSDTQYF; cdr3_nt: TGTGCCAGCAGCGGAGAGACAGTATCGGATACGCAGTATTTT
d_call: .; j_call: TRBJ1-5; v_call: TRBV7-2; clone_size: .; cdr3_aa: CASSLGDSQPQHF; cdr3_nt: TGTGCCAGCAGCTTAGGGGACTCTCAGCCCCAGCATTTT
d_call: TRBD1; j_call: TRBJ2-7; v_call: TRBV19; clone_size: .; cdr3_aa: CASSPQGQGSEQYF; cdr3_nt: TGTGCCAGTAGTCCCCAGGGACAGGGCTCCGAGCAGTACTTC
d_call: .; j_call: TRBJ1-3; v_call: TRBV4-1; clone_size: .; cdr3_aa: CASSQAPGKGSGNTIYF; cdr3_nt: TGCGCCAGCAGCCAAGCCCCAGGGAAGGGCTCTGGAAACACCATATATTTT
d_call: TRBD1; j_call: TRBJ2-7; v_call: TRBV7-9; clone_size: few; cdr3_aa: CASSSPLTGDTYEQYF; cdr3_nt: TGTGCCAGCAGCTCGCCTTTGACAGGGGATACCTACGAGCAGTACTTC
d_call: .; j_call: TRBJ2-2; v_call: TRBV4-1; clone_size: .; cdr3_aa: CASSQSSRSLFF; cdr3_nt: TGCGCCAGCAGCCAATCGTCGCGGTCGCTGTTTTTT
d_call: .; j_call: TRBJ1-5; v_call: TRBV5-4; clone_size: .; cdr3_aa: CASSLQGGNQPQHF; cdr3_nt: TGTGCCAGCAGCTTGCAGGGTGGCAATCAGCCCCAGCATTTT
d_call: TRBD1; j_call: TRBJ2-1; v_call: TRBV19; clone_size: once; cdr3_aa: CASSLSGTGGSYNEQFF; cdr3_nt: TGTGCCAGTAGTCTCTCCGGGACAGGGGGTTCCTACAATGAGCAGTTCTTC
d_call: .; j_call: TRBJ1-1; v_call: TRBV4-1; clone_size: once; cdr3_aa: CASSQSGGNTEAFF; cdr3_nt: TGCGCCAGCAGCCAATCGGGGGGTAACACTGAAGCTTTCTTT
d_call: TRBD1; j_call: TRBJ2-1; v_call: TRBV4-2; clone_size: .; cdr3_aa: CASSQDATGGLHNEQFF; cdr3_nt: TGTGCCAGCAGCCAAGACGCCACAGGGGGCCTTCACAATGAGCAGTTCTTC
d_call: .; j_call: TRBJ2-2; v_call: TRBV3-1/TRBV3-2; clone_size: .; cdr3_aa: CASSQVMSRDFRLGELFF; cdr3_nt: TGTGCCAGCAGCCAGGTTATGAGTAGGGACTTTCGCCTCGGGGAGCTGTTTTTT